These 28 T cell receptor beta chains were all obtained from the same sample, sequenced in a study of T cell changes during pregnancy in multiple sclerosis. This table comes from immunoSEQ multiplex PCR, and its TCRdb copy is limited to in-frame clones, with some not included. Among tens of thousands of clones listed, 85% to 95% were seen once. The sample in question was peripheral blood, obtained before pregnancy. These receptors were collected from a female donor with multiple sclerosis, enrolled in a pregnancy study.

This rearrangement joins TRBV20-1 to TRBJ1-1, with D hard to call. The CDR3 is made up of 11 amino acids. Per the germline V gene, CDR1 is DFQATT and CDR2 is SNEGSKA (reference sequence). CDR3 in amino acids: CTLGGNTEAFF. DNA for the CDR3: TGCACCCTCGGTGGGAACACTGAAGCTTTCTTT.

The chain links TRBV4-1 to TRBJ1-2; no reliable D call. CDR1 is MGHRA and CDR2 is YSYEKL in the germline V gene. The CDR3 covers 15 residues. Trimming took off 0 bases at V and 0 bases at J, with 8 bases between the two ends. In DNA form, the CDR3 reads TGCGCCAGCAGCCAAGATCCAGTTTCTAACTATGGCTACACCTTC. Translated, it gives CASSQDPVSNYGYTF.

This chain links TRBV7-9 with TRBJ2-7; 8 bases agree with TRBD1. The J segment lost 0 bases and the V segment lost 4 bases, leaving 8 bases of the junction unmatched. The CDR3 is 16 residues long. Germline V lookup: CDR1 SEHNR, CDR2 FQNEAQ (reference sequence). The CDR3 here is CASSSGTGHSSYEQYF. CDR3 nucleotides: TGTGCCAGCAGCTCCGGGACAGGCCACAGCTCCTACGAGCAGTACTTC.

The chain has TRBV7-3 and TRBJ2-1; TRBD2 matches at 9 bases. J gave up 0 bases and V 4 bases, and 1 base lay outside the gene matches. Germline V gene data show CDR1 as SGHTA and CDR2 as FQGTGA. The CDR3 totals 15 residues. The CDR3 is CASSSREGSYNEQFF. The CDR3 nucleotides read TGTGCCAGCAGCTCGCGGGAGGGCTCCTACAATGAGCAGTTCTTC.

The CDR3 nucleotides read TGTGCCAGCAGTGAGACAGACATGAACACTGAAGCTTTCTTT. This encodes CASSETDMNTEAFF. The rearrangement links TRBV6-1 to TRBJ1-1; TRBD1 might be the D (5 bases). CDR1 is MNHNS and CDR2 is SASEGT in the germline V gene. Trimming left V 3 bases short and J 0 bases short, with 8 bases between. The CDR3 extends over 14 amino acids.

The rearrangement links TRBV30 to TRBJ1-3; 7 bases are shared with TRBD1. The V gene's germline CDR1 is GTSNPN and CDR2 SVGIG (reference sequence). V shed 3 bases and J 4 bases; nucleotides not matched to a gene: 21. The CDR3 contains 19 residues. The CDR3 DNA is TGTGCCTGGAGCCGCTCGGGACAGTGGCCCCATCTGTCGGGAAACACCATATATTTT. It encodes CAWSRSGQWPHLSGNTIYF.

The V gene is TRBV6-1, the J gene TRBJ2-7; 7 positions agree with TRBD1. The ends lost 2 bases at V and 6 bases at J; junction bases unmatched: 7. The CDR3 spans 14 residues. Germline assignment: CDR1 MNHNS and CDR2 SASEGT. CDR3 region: CASSEKRQGTEQYF. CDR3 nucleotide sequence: TGTGCCAGCAGTGAAAAGAGACAGGGTACCGAGCAGTACTTC.

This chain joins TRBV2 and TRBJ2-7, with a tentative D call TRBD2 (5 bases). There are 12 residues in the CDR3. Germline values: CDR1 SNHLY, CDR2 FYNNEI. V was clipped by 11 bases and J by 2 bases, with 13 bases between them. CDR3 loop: CAGGQAAYEQYF. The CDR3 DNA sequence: TGTGCCGGCGGGCAGGCGGCCTACGAGCAGTACTTC. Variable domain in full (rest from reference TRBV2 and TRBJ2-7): EPEVTQTPSHQVTQMGQEVILRCVPISNHLYFYWYRQILGQKVEFLVSFYNNEISEKSEIFDDQFSVERPDGSNFTLKIRSTKLEDSAMYFCAGGQAAYEQYFGPGTRLTVT.

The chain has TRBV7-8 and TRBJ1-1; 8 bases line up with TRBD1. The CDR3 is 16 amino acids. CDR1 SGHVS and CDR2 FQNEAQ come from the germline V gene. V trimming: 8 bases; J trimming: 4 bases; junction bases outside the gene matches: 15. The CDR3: CASLKRPGQDLTEAFF. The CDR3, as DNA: TGTGCCAGCCTAAAGAGACCGGGACAGGACCTCACTGAAGCTTTCTTT.

Written as DNA, the CDR3 is TGTGCCAGCAGCTTGGGTGGGGTGACAGGGGGCCCTGGGGCCAACGTCCTGACTTTC. Its translation is CASSLGGVTGGPGANVLTF. V gene TRBV7-6 combines with J gene TRBJ2-6, with 10 bases lining up with TRBD1. Losses at the gene ends were 3 bases for V and 2 bases for J; bases not matched to a gene: 10. The length of the CDR3 is 19 residues. From germline, CDR1 is SGHVS and CDR2 FNYEAQ.

Written as DNA, the CDR3 is TGTGCCAGCAGTTCGGCGGCGACGGGTGAAAAACTGTTTTTT. Amino acids: CASSSAATGEKLFF. The genes are TRBV6-5 and TRBJ1-4; D call uncertain. In germline, CDR1 is MNHEY, CDR2 SVGAGI. V dropped 4 bases and J dropped 7 bases, with 13 bases sitting between them. The CDR3 spans 14 residues.

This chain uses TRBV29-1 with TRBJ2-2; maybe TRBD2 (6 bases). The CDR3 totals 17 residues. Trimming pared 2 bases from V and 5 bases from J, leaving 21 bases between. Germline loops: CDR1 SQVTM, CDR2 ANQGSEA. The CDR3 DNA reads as TGCAGCGTTGAAACACCTGTTGGGGCAGGGAGGACCGGGGAGCTGTTTTTT. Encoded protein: CSVETPVGAGRTGELFF.

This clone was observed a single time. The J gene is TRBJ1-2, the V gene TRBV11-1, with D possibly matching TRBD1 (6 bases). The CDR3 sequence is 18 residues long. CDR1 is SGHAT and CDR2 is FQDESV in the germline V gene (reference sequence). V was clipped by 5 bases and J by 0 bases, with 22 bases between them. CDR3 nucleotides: TGTGCCAGCAGCCCTAGACTGGGGGCTCCTGCCGCTAACTATGGCTACACCTTC. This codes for CASSPRLGAPAANYGYTF.

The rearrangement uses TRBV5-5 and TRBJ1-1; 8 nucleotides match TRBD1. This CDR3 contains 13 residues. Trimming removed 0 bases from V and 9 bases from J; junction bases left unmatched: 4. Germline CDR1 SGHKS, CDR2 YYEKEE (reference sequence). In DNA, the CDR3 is TGTGCCAGCAGCTTGGACAGGGGGTGGAAAGCTTTCTTT. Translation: CASSLDRGWKAFF.

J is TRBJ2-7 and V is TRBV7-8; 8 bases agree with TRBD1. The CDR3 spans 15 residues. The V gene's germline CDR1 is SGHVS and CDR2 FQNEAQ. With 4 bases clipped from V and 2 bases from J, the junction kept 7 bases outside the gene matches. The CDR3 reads CASSYSRDRTYEQYF. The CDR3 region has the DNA TGTGCCAGCAGCTATTCCCGGGACAGGACCTACGAGCAGTACTTC. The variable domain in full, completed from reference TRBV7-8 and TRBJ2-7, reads GAGVSQSPRYKVAKRGQDVALRCDPISGHVSLFWYQQALGQGPEFLTYFQNEAQLDKSGLPSDRFFAERPEGSVSTLKIQRTQQEDSAVYLCASSYSRDRTYEQYFGPGTRLTVT.

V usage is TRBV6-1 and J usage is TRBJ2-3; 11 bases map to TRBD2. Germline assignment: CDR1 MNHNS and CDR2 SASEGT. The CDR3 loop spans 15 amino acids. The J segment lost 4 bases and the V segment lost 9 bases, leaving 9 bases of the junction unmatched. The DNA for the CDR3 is TGTGCCAGGGCATGGCTAGCGGGGGGTGCAGATACGCAGTATTTT. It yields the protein CARAWLAGGADTQYF.

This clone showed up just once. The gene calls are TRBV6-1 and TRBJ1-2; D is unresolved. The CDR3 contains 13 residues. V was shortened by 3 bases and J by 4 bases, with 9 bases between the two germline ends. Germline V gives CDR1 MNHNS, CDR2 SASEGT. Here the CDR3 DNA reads TGTGCCAGCAGTGAGACATTCGCCTATGGCTACACCTTC. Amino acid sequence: CASSETFAYGYTF.

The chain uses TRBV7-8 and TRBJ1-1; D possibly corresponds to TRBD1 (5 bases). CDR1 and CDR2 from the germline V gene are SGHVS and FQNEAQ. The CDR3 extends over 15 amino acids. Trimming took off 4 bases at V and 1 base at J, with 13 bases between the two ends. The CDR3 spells CASSYRGFRNTEAFF. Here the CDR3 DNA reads TGTGCCAGCAGCTACCGGGGGTTTCGGAACACTGAAGCTTTCTTT.

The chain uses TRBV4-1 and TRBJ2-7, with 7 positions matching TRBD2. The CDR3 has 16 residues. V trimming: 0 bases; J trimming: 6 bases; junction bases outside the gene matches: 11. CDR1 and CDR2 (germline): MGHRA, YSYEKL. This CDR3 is CASSQDRGLVVGEQYF. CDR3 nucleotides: TGCGCCAGCAGCCAAGATCGCGGACTAGTGGTCGGCGAGCAGTACTTC.

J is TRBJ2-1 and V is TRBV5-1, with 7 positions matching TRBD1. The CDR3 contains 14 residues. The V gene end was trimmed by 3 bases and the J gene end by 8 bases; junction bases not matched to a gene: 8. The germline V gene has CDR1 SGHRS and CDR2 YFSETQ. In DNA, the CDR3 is TGCGCCAGCAGCTCAGGTCAGGGGGAACATGAGCAGTTCTTC. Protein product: CASSSGQGEHEQFF.

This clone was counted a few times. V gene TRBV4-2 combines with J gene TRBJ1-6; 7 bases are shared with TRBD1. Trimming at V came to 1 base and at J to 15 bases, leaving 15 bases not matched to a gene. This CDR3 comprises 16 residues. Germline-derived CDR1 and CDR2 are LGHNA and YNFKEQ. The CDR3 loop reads CASSQVRDSGFVDLHF. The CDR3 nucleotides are TGTGCCAGCAGCCAAGTCCGGGACAGTGGCTTCGTGGACCTCCACTTT.

This CDR3 is CASTRREDYGYTF. The CDR3 DNA reads TGTGCCAGCACCCGCCGGGAGGACTATGGCTACACCTTC. The V call is TRBV28, the J call TRBJ1-2; D uncertain. The CDR3 has 13 residues. The germline V gene encodes CDR1 MDHEN and CDR2 SYDVKM. V lost 7 bases and J 3 bases, leaving 12 bases between the germline ends.

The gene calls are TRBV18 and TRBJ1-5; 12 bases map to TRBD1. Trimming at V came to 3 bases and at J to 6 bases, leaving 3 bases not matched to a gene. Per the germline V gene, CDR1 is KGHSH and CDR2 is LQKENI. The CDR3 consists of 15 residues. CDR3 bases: TGTGCCAGCTCACCCTGGGACAGGGGGCTTCAGCCCCAGCATTTT. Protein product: CASSPWDRGLQPQHF.

For the CDR3, the DNA is TGCGCCAGCAGCTTGGTCCCTTACGGGAGTTCGGGGGAGCAGTACTTC. It yields the protein CASSLVPYGSSGEQYF. V gene TRBV5-1 combines with J gene TRBJ2-7; D is perhaps TRBD2 (6 bases). V was trimmed by 0 bases and J by 7 bases, leaving 20 bases between them. Germline lookup yields CDR1 SGHRS and CDR2 YFSETQ. The CDR3 length is 16 residues.

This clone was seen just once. The CDR3 nucleotides are TGTGCCAGCAGTTTATCCGGGGGGGCCCCTGAAGCTTTCTTT. It translates to CASSLSGGAPEAFF. The chain has TRBV27 and TRBJ1-1, with D perhaps matching TRBD1 (6 bases). This CDR3 is built from 14 residues. CDR1 is MNHEY and CDR2 is SMNVEV in the germline V gene (reference sequence). V was cut by 0 bases and J by 6 bases, with 11 bases left in between.

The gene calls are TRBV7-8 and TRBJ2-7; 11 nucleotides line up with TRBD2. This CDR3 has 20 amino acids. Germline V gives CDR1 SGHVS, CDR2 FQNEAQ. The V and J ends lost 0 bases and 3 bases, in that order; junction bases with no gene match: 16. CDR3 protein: CASSLATGTGRLAGGYEQYF. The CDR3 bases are TGTGCCAGCAGCTTAGCAACCGGGACAGGGAGGCTAGCGGGAGGCTACGAGCAGTACTTC.

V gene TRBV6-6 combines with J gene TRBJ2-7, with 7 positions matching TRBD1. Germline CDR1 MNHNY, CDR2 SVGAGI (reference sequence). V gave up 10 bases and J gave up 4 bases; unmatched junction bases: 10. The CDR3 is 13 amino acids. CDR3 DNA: TGTGCCACCGGGACAGACATAACGTACGAGCAGTACTTC. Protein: CATGTDITYEQYF.

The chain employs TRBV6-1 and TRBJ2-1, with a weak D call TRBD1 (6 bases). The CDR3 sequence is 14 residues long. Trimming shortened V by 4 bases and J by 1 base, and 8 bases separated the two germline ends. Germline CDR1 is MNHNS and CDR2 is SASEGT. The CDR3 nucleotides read TGTGCCAGCAGTGGGGGGCAGTCCTACAATGAGCAGTTCTTC. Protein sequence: CASSGGQSYNEQFF.